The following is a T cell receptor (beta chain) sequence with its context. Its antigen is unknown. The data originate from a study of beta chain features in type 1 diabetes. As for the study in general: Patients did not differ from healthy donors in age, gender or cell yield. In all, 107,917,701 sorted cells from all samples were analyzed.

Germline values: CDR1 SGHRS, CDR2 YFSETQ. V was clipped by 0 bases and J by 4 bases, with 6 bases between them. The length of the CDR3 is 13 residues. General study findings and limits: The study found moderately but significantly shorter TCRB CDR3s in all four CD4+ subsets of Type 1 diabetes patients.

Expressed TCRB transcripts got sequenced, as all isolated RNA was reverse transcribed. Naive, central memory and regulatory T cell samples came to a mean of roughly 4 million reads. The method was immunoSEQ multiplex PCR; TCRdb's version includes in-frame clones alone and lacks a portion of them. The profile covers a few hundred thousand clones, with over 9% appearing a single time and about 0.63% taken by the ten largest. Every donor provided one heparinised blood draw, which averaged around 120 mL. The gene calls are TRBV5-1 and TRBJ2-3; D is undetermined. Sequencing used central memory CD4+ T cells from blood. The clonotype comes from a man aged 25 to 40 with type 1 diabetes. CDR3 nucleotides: TGCGCCAGCAGCTTGGCCGGATCAGATACGCAGTATTTT. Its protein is CASSLAGSDTQYF.